This entry is about one TCR beta chain. The repertoire was sequenced with immunoSEQ multiplex PCR; TCRdb's copy has only in-frame clones and lacks some. The data show about 270,000 clones, 85% to 95% seen once. The sample originates from a study of blood T cell repertoires in COVID-19. Study context: Italy, Spain and the United States were the sources of the convalescent and acute COVID-19 samples.

The germline V gene has CDR1 SGHRS and CDR2 YFSETQ. The length of the CDR3 is 13 residues. Trimming shortened V by 0 bases and J by 3 bases, and 6 bases separated the two germline ends. This receptor was identified in a man aged 40-49 years who had been exposed to COVID-19. The sequencing input was PBMCs or T cells enriched from blood (not recorded which). The V and J genes are TRBV5-1 and TRBJ1-1; D remains unclear. This chain's CDR3 is CASSLGSYTEAFF. CDR3 nucleotides: TGCGCCAGCAGCTTGGGTAGTTACACTGAAGCTTTCTTT.